Below, one TCR beta chain is given with its context. Its antigen is unknown. MiXCR, applied by TCRdb to the RT-PCR reads, yields one record per CDR3 protein. The sample has roughly 790,000 distinct CDR3 sequences, around 21% seen once. These data are taken from a study of response to subunit inactivated influenza vaccine. Overall study results and limits: Authors suggested each seasonal flu vaccination may recruit only limited numbers of new T cells.

The CDR3 is 19 amino acids. V was pared by 6 bases and J by 3 bases, with 12 bases of the junction left unmatched. The germline V gene encodes CDR1 MNHEY and CDR2 SVGEGT. The rearrangement joins TRBV6-2 or TRBV6-3 to TRBJ2-2; TRBD2 matches at 14 bases. The sequence derives from a man aged 50-59 years who received an inactivated influenza vaccine. The input for sequencing was PBMCs from blood, taken about 5 days after vaccination. The CDR3 loop is CASRFPATSGRVDTGELFF. The CDR3 nucleotides are TGTGCCAGCAGATTTCCTGCGACTAGCGGGAGGGTAGACACCGGGGAGCTGTTTTTT.